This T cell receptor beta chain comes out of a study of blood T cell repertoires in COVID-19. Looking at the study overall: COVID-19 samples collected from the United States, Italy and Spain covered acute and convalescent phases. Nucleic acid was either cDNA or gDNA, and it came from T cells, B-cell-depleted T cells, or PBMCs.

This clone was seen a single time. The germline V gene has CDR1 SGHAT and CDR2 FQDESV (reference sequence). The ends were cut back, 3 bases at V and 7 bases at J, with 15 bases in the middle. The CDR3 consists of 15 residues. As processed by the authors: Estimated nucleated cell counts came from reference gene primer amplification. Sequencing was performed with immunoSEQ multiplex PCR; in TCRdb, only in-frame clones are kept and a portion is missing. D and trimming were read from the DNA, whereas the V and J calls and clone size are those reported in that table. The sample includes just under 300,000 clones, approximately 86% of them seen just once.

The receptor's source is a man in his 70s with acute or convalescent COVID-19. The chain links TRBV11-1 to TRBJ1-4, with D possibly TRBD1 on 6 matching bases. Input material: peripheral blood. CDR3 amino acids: CASSFAAGVREKLFF. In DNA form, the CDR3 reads TGTGCCAGCAGCTTTGCGGCAGGGGTGCGTGAAAAACTGTTTTTT.